This TCR beta chain was found in a study of blood T cell repertoires in COVID-19. As for the study in general: The United States, Italy and Spain provided the acute and convalescent COVID-19 samples. PBMCs, B-cell-depleted T cells, or T cells were the source of the cDNA or gDNA that made up the material.

Original processing notes: Estimated nucleated cell counts came from reference gene primer amplification. The table came from immunoSEQ multiplex PCR; TCRdb's copy has only in-frame clones and leaves some out. That table furnishes V, J and clone size, whereas the DNA furnished D and trimming. The sample lists some 250,000 clones, approximately 86% occurring once. Sequenced material: peripheral blood. This sequence was found in a woman between 25 and 40 years old who had recovered from COVID-19.

CDR3 bases: TGTGCCAGCAGCTCGACCCCACCGAGGGTGGTGAACACTGAAGCTTTCTTT. Protein: CASSSTPPRVVNTEAFF. The rearrangement joins TRBV5-6 to TRBJ1-1, with D unresolved. Germline V gene lookup returns CDR1 SGHDT and CDR2 YYEEEE. Deletions cut 3 bases from V and 0 bases from J, with 18 bases between. CDR3 length: 17 residues.